What follows is one T cell receptor beta chain and its context. The sample is drawn from a study of CD8 T cells in Susac syndrome. Study in general: Patients with Susac syndrome who were sequenced included more than 5 with active disease and 8 or 9 in remission.

Roughly 0.5 to 1 ug RNA was reverse transcribed with random hexamers. A multiplex approach, immunoSEQ multiplex PCR, amplified TCR beta CDR3 across 54 Vbeta and 13 Jbeta. One entry per CDR3 protein results from TCRdb running MiXCR on the immunoSEQ multiplex PCR reads. Among 75,000 to 80,000 distinct CDR3 sequences listed, approximately 94% were seen once. V lost 6 bases and J lost 7, with 19 bases in between. Germline V CDR1 and CDR2: LNHDA, SQIVND (reference sequence). CDR3 length: 14 residues. The sequence derives from a human donor with Susac syndrome. The chain uses TRBV19 and TRBJ2-7; D is perhaps TRBD1 (6 bases). Input material: CD8+ T cells from PBMCs. The CDR3, as DNA: TGTGCCAGTAGCCCGGGACAAAGTACGGTGGAGCAGTACTTC. Its protein is CASSPGQSTVEQYF. The full variable domain, in which reference TRBV19 and TRBJ2-7 provide the parts outside the CDR3, is DGGITQSPKYLFRKEGQNVTLSCEQNLNHDAMYWYRQDPGQGLRLIYYSQIVNDFQKGDIAEGYSVSREKKESFPLTVTSAQKNPTAFYLCASSPGQSTVEQYFGPGTRLTVT.